The rows below give T cell receptor beta chains drawn from one sample of a study of OX40 agonist ivuxolimab in advanced cancers. Assay used: immunoSEQ multiplex PCR; TCRdb lists only in-frame clones, some missing. This sample carries about 42,000 clones, approximately 86% of them seen once, and the ten largest clones take roughly an eighth. Source: CD4+ or CD8+ T cells sorted from blood, taken in a trial of the OX40 agonist ivuxolimab. The receptors stem from an adult with an advanced solid tumor such as melanoma, head and neck, liver or kidney cancer. Each CDR3 is given with its conserved first and last residue. Each record gives: J gene, V gene, clone size, D gene, CDR3 DNA, CDR3 protein. A D gene is named only where the DNA matches it firmly. Clone sizes are given selectively: once, few, many, or a class where the clone is expanded.

J gene: TRBJ2-7; V gene: TRBV7-9; clone size: -; D gene: -; CDR3 DNA: TGTGCCAGCAGCTTAGGCGTCTCCTACGAGCAGTACTTC; CDR3 protein: CASSLGVSYEQYF
J gene: TRBJ1-5; V gene: TRBV19; clone size: once; D gene: -; CDR3 DNA: TGTGCCAGTAGTATAGATGGCAGATATAGCAATCAGCCCCAGCATTTT; CDR3 protein: CASSIDGRYSNQPQHF
J gene: TRBJ2-3; V gene: TRBV9; clone size: -; D gene: -; CDR3 DNA: TGTGCCAGCAGCGTAGTTGCGGGAGATACGCAGTATTTT; CDR3 protein: CASSVVAGDTQYF
J gene: TRBJ1-2; V gene: TRBV7-8; clone size: -; D gene: -; CDR3 DNA: TGTGCCAGCAGCCTAATAGGGGAGTTGGACTATGGCTACACCTTC; CDR3 protein: CASSLIGELDYGYTF
J gene: TRBJ2-2; V gene: TRBV5-4; clone size: -; D gene: -; CDR3 DNA: TGTGCCAGCAGCTTGCGGCCAGGGGGAGGGTATGGCGGGGAGCTGTTTTTT; CDR3 protein: CASSLRPGGGYGGELFF
J gene: TRBJ2-1; V gene: TRBV28; clone size: once; D gene: -; CDR3 DNA: TGTGCCAGCAGTATCCTAGTTTCCTACAATGAGCAGTTCTTC; CDR3 protein: CASSILVSYNEQFF
J gene: TRBJ2-7; V gene: TRBV7-2; clone size: -; D gene: -; CDR3 DNA: TGTGCCAGCAGCTTAGAGCCAGGGGATTCCTACGAGCAGTACTTC; CDR3 protein: CASSLEPGDSYEQYF
J gene: TRBJ2-2; V gene: TRBV7-2; clone size: -; D gene: -; CDR3 DNA: TGTGCCAGCAGCTCCGGGGAGCTGTTTTTT; CDR3 protein: CASSSGELFF
J gene: TRBJ1-2; V gene: TRBV7-9; clone size: -; D gene: -; CDR3 DNA: TGTGCCAGCAGCTTAGGGCCGTCTGGCTACACCTTC; CDR3 protein: CASSLGPSGYTF
J gene: TRBJ1-4; V gene: TRBV7-9; clone size: -; D gene: -; CDR3 DNA: TGTGCCAGCAGCCCAGGGACCGCGGGGGAAAAACTGTTTTTT; CDR3 protein: CASSPGTAGEKLFF
J gene: TRBJ1-5; V gene: TRBV23-1; clone size: -; D gene: -; CDR3 DNA: TGCGCCAGCCAAACTGGGGGGGCTAGTCAGCCCCAGCATTTT; CDR3 protein: CASQTGGASQPQHF
J gene: TRBJ2-3; V gene: TRBV6-5; clone size: -; D gene: TRBD2; CDR3 DNA: TGTGCCAGCACCCCGTTGCGGGAGGGGTTGGATACGCAGTATTTT; CDR3 protein: CASTPLREGLDTQYF
J gene: TRBJ2-1; V gene: TRBV4-3; clone size: -; D gene: -; CDR3 DNA: TGCGCCAGCAGCCAAGATAGGTCGGGTGAGCAGTTCTTC; CDR3 protein: CASSQDRSGEQFF
J gene: TRBJ1-2; V gene: TRBV15; clone size: -; D gene: -; CDR3 DNA: TGTGCCACCAGCCGGGGGGCAGACTCTAACTATGGCTACACCTTC; CDR3 protein: CATSRGADSNYGYTF
J gene: TRBJ2-1; V gene: TRBV9; clone size: -; D gene: -; CDR3 DNA: TGTGCCAGCAGCGTTGGGCCGGAATACAATGAGCAGTTCTTC; CDR3 protein: CASSVGPEYNEQFF
J gene: TRBJ2-3; V gene: TRBV2; clone size: once; D gene: TRBD2; CDR3 DNA: TGTGCCAGCACCGCCCCAGGGACTAGCGGGGGGGTCACAGATACGCAGTATTTT; CDR3 protein: CASTAPGTSGGVTDTQYF
J gene: TRBJ2-1; V gene: TRBV7-9; clone size: few; D gene: TRBD2; CDR3 DNA: TGTGCCAGCAGCGAGAGCGGGGGGGCCCGCAATGAGCAGTTCTTC; CDR3 protein: CASSESGGARNEQFF
J gene: TRBJ1-2; V gene: TRBV29-1; clone size: -; D gene: -; CDR3 DNA: TGCAGCGTTGAAGATCTAAGGGTAGGAGTCGTTGGCTACACCTTC; CDR3 protein: CSVEDLRVGVVGYTF
J gene: TRBJ2-7; V gene: TRBV25-1; clone size: -; D gene: -; CDR3 DNA: TGTGCCAGCAGTGACTCCAAAGGCGAGCAGTACTTC; CDR3 protein: CASSDSKGEQYF
J gene: TRBJ1-2; V gene: TRBV7-8; clone size: medium-sized; D gene: TRBD1; CDR3 DNA: TGTGCCAGCAGCTTAGGGTGGGAGTCGGGACAGGGCTCTGGCTACACCTTC; CDR3 protein: CASSLGWESGQGSGYTF
J gene: TRBJ1-2; V gene: TRBV2; clone size: -; D gene: -; CDR3 DNA: TGTGCCAGCACCCGGACGCCTCAGGGCTACACCTTC; CDR3 protein: CASTRTPQGYTF
J gene: TRBJ2-1; V gene: TRBV7-2; clone size: -; D gene: TRBD2; CDR3 DNA: TGTGCCAGCAGCTTCGCTACGGGGGAGGGGAATGAGCAGTTCTTC; CDR3 protein: CASSFATGEGNEQFF
J gene: TRBJ1-4; V gene: TRBV5-4; clone size: -; D gene: TRBD1; CDR3 DNA: TGTGCCAGCAGCTTATCCGGGACAGGGGTGGCTAATGAAAAACTGTTTTTT; CDR3 protein: CASSLSGTGVANEKLFF
J gene: TRBJ2-2; V gene: TRBV5-5; clone size: -; D gene: -; CDR3 DNA: TGTGCCAGCAGCTTGGGGGCAGGCCCGAACACCGGGGAGCTGTTTTTT; CDR3 protein: CASSLGAGPNTGELFF
J gene: TRBJ2-7; V gene: TRBV28; clone size: -; D gene: -; CDR3 DNA: TGTGCCAGCAGCACTAGACGAACAGGGTATCTCTACGAGCAGTACTTC; CDR3 protein: CASSTRRTGYLYEQYF
J gene: TRBJ2-1; V gene: TRBV4-2; clone size: -; D gene: -; CDR3 DNA: TGTGCCAGCAGCCCTAGGGGTCAGTACTCCTACAATGAGCAGTTCTTC; CDR3 protein: CASSPRGQYSYNEQFF
J gene: TRBJ1-5; V gene: TRBV4-1; clone size: -; D gene: -; CDR3 DNA: TGCGCCAGCAGCCAAGACAGGTTTCAGCCCCAGCATTTT; CDR3 protein: CASSQDRFQPQHF
J gene: TRBJ2-1; V gene: TRBV7-9; clone size: -; D gene: -; CDR3 DNA: TGTGCCAGCAGCTTCTTACAGGTCCCGAGACTGGCTGAGCAGTTCTTC; CDR3 protein: CASSFLQVPRLAEQFF
J gene: TRBJ2-3; V gene: TRBV28; clone size: -; D gene: -; CDR3 DNA: TGTGCCAGCAGTCCCAAACAGGGGAGGCGCACAGATACGCAGTATTTT; CDR3 protein: CASSPKQGRRTDTQYF
J gene: TRBJ1-1; V gene: TRBV5-6; clone size: -; D gene: TRBD1; CDR3 DNA: TGTGCCAGCAACCTCCTCCGGGACAGAAACACTGAAGCTTTCTTT; CDR3 protein: CASNLLRDRNTEAFF
J gene: TRBJ2-7; V gene: TRBV13; clone size: -; D gene: -; CDR3 DNA: TGTGCCAGCAGCGAAAACAGGGTCTTTCCCTACGAGCAGTACTTC; CDR3 protein: CASSENRVFPYEQYF
J gene: TRBJ2-7; V gene: TRBV27; clone size: -; D gene: TRBD1; CDR3 DNA: TGTGCCAGCAGTTCCGGGACAGTAGCCTACGAGCAGTACTTC; CDR3 protein: CASSSGTVAYEQYF
J gene: TRBJ2-3; V gene: TRBV5-1; clone size: -; D gene: TRBD2; CDR3 DNA: TGCGCCAGCAGCTTGGCCGGAGCCGCCGGGACTAGCGTTAGCACAGATACGCAGTATTTT; CDR3 protein: CASSLAGAAGTSVSTDTQYF
J gene: TRBJ1-1; V gene: TRBV5-1; clone size: -; D gene: -; CDR3 DNA: TGCGCCAGCAGCTTGGGACTTGGGGGAAAGGACACTGAAGCTTTCTTT; CDR3 protein: CASSLGLGGKDTEAFF
J gene: TRBJ1-1; V gene: TRBV30; clone size: -; D gene: -; CDR3 DNA: TGTGCCTCCCCGGGTAGGCGGACTGAAGCTTTCTTT; CDR3 protein: CASPGRRTEAFF